One sample yielded the 21 T cell receptor beta chains listed below, sequenced in a study of T cells after yellow fever vaccination. One entry per CDR3 protein, called by TCRdb with MiXCR from the 5' RACE reads. The table records approximately 130,000 distinct CDR3 sequences, roughly 15% of them present only once. The sample consisted of CD8+ T cells sorted from PBMCs, taken 5 days after the yellow fever booster vaccination. These receptors were obtained from a man aged 18 to 30 who received the YFV17D yellow fever vaccine.

This clonotype has a handful of counts. This chain links TRBV7-2 with TRBJ2-7; D is perhaps TRBD2 (7 bases). CDR1 and CDR2 (germline): SGHTA, FQGNSA. The CDR3 sequence is 16 residues long. V was shortened by 6 bases and J by 5 bases, with 23 bases between the two germline ends. The CDR3 spells CASSPGGTGGINEQYF. CDR3 DNA: TGTGCCAGCAGTCCGGGCGGGACGGGGGGCATCAACGAGCAGTACTTC.

The V call is TRBV7-8, the J call TRBJ1-2; the D is unclear. Trimming took 1 base from V and 8 from J, leaving 8 bases between them. The germline gives CDR1 SGHVS, CDR2 FQNEAQ. This CDR3 comprises 12 residues. CDR3 region: CASSLGADGYTF. The CDR3 coding sequence is TGTGCCAGCAGCTTAGGGGCTGACGGCTACACCTTC.

The chain links TRBV25-1 to TRBJ2-7; 10 nucleotides agree with TRBD1. This CDR3 has 13 amino acids. The V and J ends lost 4 bases and 7 bases, in that order; junction bases with no gene match: 4. Germline V gene lookup returns CDR1 MGHDK and CDR2 SYGVNS. Here the CDR3 DNA reads TGTGCCAGCAGTGGGTGGGACAGGGGTGAGCAGTACTTC. It specifies CASSGWDRGEQYF.

This clonotype appeared a few times. The chain combines TRBV7-9 with TRBJ2-5; D is uncertain. V lost 0 bases and J 3 bases, leaving 5 bases between the germline ends. From germline, CDR1 is SEHNR and CDR2 FQNEAQ (reference sequence). This CDR3 comprises 13 residues. CDR3 coding DNA: TGTGCCAGCAGCTTAGCTAGGGAAGAGACCCAGTACTTC. Translation gives CASSLAREETQYF.

V and J are TRBV24-1 and TRBJ2-1; 7 bases agree with TRBD1. V lost 3 bases to trimming and J lost 7 bases; unmatched junction nucleotides: 5. This CDR3 has 14 residues. Germline V gives CDR1 KGHDR, CDR2 SFDVKD. Here the CDR3 DNA reads TGTGCCACCAGTGATGACTGGGGACAGAATGAGCAGTTCTTC. It yields the protein CATSDDWGQNEQFF.

This clonotype was seen a few times. The chain combines TRBV12-3 or TRBV12-4 with TRBJ1-5; no clear D gene. The germline V and J ends were trimmed by 6 bases and 1 base, with 7 bases remaining between them. This CDR3 contains 13 residues. For the CDR3, the DNA is TGTGCCAGCAGGGCTAGCAGCAATCAGCCCCAGCATTTT. The encoded protein is CASRASSNQPQHF.

The V call is TRBV7-6, the J call TRBJ2-1, with a tentative D call TRBD1 (6 bases). Germline CDR1 reads SGHVS; CDR2 reads FNYEAQ. CDR3 length: 15 amino acids. V was trimmed by 4 bases and J by 6 bases, leaving 16 bases between them. CDR3: CASSSLLDSLNEQFF. CDR3 DNA sequence: TGTGCCAGCAGCTCCCTACTGGACAGTCTCAATGAGCAGTTCTTC.

The gene calls are TRBV6-2 or TRBV6-3 and TRBJ2-5; 8 bases match TRBD2. The germline V gene has CDR1 MNHEY and CDR2 SVGEGT. The CDR3 extends over 16 amino acids. The V and J ends lost 2 bases and 2 bases, in that order; junction bases with no gene match: 7. CDR3: CASSYELAGRQETQYF. CDR3 DNA: TGTGCCAGCAGTTACGAGTTAGCGGGGCGACAAGAGACCCAGTACTTC.

In this sample, this clonotype turned up a few times. The chain recombines TRBV5-1 with TRBJ2-2; 11 bases line up with TRBD1. V was pared by 3 bases and J by 2 bases, with 0 bases of the junction left unmatched. Germline V lookup: CDR1 SGHRS, CDR2 YFSETQ. The CDR3 runs to 15 residues. CDR3 protein: CASSWTGGNTGELFF. The CDR3 DNA is TGCGCCAGCAGCTGGACAGGGGGCAACACCGGGGAGCTGTTTTTT. The whole variable domain, remainder taken from reference TRBV5-1 and TRBJ2-2, is KAGVTQTPRYLIKTRGQQVTLSCSPISGHRSVSWYQQTPGQGLQFLFEYFSETQRNKGNFPGRFSGRQFSNSRSEMNVSTLELGDSALYLCASSWTGGNTGELFFGEGSRLTVL.

The chain uses TRBV7-9 and TRBJ2-3, with 11 nucleotides matching TRBD2. The CDR3 extends over 15 amino acids. Germline CDR1 reads SEHNR; CDR2 reads FQNEAQ (reference sequence). J gave up 6 bases and V 5 bases, and 7 bases lay outside the gene matches. CDR3 amino acids: CASSPTSGGTDTQYF. CDR3 in DNA: TGTGCCAGCAGCCCTACTAGCGGGGGTACGGATACGCAGTATTTT.

There are a few counts of this clonotype. The chain employs TRBV7-9 and TRBJ1-1; 7 nucleotides agree with TRBD1. The V and J ends lost 0 bases and 0 bases, in that order; junction bases with no gene match: 13. Germline assignment: CDR1 SEHNR and CDR2 FQNEAQ (reference sequence). The CDR3 loop spans 19 amino acids. The CDR3: CASSLASDRASFLNTEAFF. The CDR3 DNA follows: TGTGCCAGCAGCTTAGCAAGTGACAGGGCTTCCTTCCTGAACACTGAAGCTTTCTTT.

The table lists this clonotype with a few counts. The chain uses TRBV12-3 or TRBV12-4 and TRBJ1-5; D is ambiguous. This CDR3 region has 15 residues. Trimming took 4 bases from V and 0 from J, leaving 10 bases between them. The CDR3 loop is CASSSDGYSNQPQHF. The CDR3 DNA reads TGTGCCAGCAGTTCAGACGGCTATAGCAATCAGCCCCAGCATTTT.

The rearrangement links TRBV2 to TRBJ2-7; D is possibly TRBD1 (5 bases). The CDR3 is 17 amino acids. Trimming removed 4 bases from V and 5 bases from J, with 24 bases in between. Germline V gene sequence: CDR1 SNHLY, CDR2 FYNNEI. The CDR3 nucleotides are TGTGCCAGCAGTGCGCTACTTTGGTCAGGGTCGTCGAACGAGCAGTACTTC. It encodes CASSALLWSGSSNEQYF.

The chain links TRBV4-1 to TRBJ2-3, with 9 bases that match TRBD2. This CDR3 is built from 18 residues. Trimming at V came to 0 bases and at J to 5 bases, leaving 12 bases not matched to a gene. CDR1 is MGHRA and CDR2 is YSYEKL in the germline V gene. The CDR3 loop reads CASSQDADSGGVGDTQYF. The DNA of the CDR3 is TGCGCCAGCAGCCAAGATGCGGATAGCGGGGGAGTCGGAGATACGCAGTATTTT.

The CDR3 here is CASSLVGGLSGGELFF. As DNA, the CDR3 is TGTGCCAGCAGCTTAGTTGGGGGGCTTTCGGGCGGGGAGCTGTTTTTT. The chain links TRBV7-2 to TRBJ2-2; possibly TRBD1 or TRBD2 for D (6 bases each). V was cut by 1 base and J by 7 bases, with 16 bases left in between. Germline values: CDR1 SGHTA, CDR2 FQGNSA. The CDR3 sequence is 16 residues long.

This clonotype was picked up a small number of times. The gene calls are TRBV5-6 and TRBJ1-1; D is uncertain. V was pared by 3 bases and J by 8 bases, with 14 bases between. The CDR3 has 13 amino acids. CDR1 and CDR2 (germline): SGHDT, YYEEEE. DNA of the CDR3: TGTGCCAGCAGCTGTGACCTGCTGACCGAAGCTTTCTTT. The encoded protein is CASSCDLLTEAFF.

V is TRBV27 and J is TRBJ2-2; D unresolved. The CDR3 runs 15 residues. Germline V gives CDR1 MNHEY, CDR2 SMNVEV (reference sequence). V lost 3 bases and J lost 2, with 10 bases in between. The CDR3 bases are TGTGCCAGCAGTTTTTTCGGGCCAAACACCGGGGAGCTGTTTTTT. It encodes CASSFFGPNTGELFF.

The chain uses TRBV25-1 and TRBJ1-1, with 8 bases aligning to TRBD1. The J segment lost 1 base and the V segment lost 11 bases, leaving 3 bases of the junction unmatched. Germline V gene lookup returns CDR1 MGHDK and CDR2 SYGVNS. CDR3 length: 12 residues. In DNA form, the CDR3 reads TGTGCCGCCGGGACAGGGAACACTGAAGCTTTCTTT. It specifies CAAGTGNTEAFF. Supplemented by reference TRBV25-1 and TRBJ1-1, the full variable domain reads EADIYQTPRYLVIGTGKKITLECSQTMGHDKMYWYQQDPGMELHLIHYSYGVNSTEKGDLSSESTVSRIRTEHFPLTLESARPSHTSQYLCAAGTGNTEAFFGQGTRLTVV.

This clonotype was found a few times. The chain uses TRBV6-2 or TRBV6-3 and TRBJ2-1; D gene ambiguous. Trimming shortened V by 6 bases and J by 7 bases, and 19 bases separated the two germline ends. The germline gives CDR1 MNHEY, CDR2 SVGEGT. The CDR3 runs to 15 residues. CDR3 nucleotides: TGTGCCAGCAGCCACGTACCAGAATTAGGGAATGAGCAGTTCTTC. Its translation: CASSHVPELGNEQFF.

The rearrangement joins TRBV20-1 to TRBJ1-5; perhaps TRBD1 as D (5 bases). The CDR3 consists of 16 residues. Germline-derived CDR1 and CDR2 are DFQATT and SNEGSKA (reference sequence). Trimming took 0 bases from V and 4 from J, leaving 16 bases between them. The CDR3 region is CSARDHKRGLNQPQHF. DNA for the CDR3: TGCAGTGCTAGAGATCATAAACGGGGGTTAAATCAGCCCCAGCATTTT.

This chain connects TRBV7-2 to TRBJ1-2, with D perhaps matching TRBD1 (6 bases). Germline CDR1 and CDR2: SGHTA and FQGNSA. The length of the CDR3 is 18 residues. Trimming stripped 4 bases from V and 4 bases from J, with 25 bases between. CDR3 in DNA: TGTGCCAGCAGCTCCTATCTGGTCTTAAGGGGGGCCTCCTATGGCTACACCTTC. Its translation is CASSSYLVLRGASYGYTF.